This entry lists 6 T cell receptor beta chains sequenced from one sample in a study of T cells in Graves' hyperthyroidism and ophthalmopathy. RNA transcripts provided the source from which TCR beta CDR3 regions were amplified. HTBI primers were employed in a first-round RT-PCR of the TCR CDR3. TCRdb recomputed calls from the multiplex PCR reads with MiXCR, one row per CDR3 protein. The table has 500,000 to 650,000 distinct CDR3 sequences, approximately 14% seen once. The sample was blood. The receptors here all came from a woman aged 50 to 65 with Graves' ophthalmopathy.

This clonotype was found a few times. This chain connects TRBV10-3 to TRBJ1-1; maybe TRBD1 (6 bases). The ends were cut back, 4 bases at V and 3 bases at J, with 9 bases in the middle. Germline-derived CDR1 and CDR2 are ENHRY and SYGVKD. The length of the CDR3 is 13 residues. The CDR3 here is CAISAGQYTEAFF. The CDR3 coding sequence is TGTGCCATCAGTGCCGGACAGTACACTGAAGCTTTCTTT.

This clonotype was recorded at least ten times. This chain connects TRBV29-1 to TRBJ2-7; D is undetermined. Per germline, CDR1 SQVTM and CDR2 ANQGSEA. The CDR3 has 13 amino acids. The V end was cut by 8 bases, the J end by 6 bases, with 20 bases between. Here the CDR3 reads CSSLLPSTGEQYF. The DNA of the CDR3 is TGCAGCTCTCTGTTGCCTAGTACGGGCGAGCAGTACTTC.

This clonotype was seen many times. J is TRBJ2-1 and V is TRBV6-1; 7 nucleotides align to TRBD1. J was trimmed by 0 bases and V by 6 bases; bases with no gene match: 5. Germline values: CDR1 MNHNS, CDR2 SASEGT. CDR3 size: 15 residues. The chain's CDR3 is CASSQTGVSYNEQFF. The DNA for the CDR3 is TGTGCCAGCAGCCAAACAGGGGTCTCCTACAATGAGCAGTTCTTC.

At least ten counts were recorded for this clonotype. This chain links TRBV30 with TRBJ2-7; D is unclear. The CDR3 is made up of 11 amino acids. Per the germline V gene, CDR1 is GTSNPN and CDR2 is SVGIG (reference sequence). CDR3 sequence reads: CALWDSYEQYF. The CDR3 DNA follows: TGTGCACTGTGGGACTCCTACGAGCAGTACTTC.

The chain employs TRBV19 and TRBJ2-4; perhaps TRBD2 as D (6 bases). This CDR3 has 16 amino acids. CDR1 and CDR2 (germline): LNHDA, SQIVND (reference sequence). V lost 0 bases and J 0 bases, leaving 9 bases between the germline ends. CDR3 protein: CASSIDGGLAKNIQYF. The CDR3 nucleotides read TGTGCCAGTAGTATAGATGGAGGGCTAGCCAAAAACATTCAGTACTTC.

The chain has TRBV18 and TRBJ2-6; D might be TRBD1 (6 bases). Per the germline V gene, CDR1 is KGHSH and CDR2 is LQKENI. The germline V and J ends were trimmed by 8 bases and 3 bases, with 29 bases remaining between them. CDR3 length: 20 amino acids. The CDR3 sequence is CASRSGETGNILFGANVLTF. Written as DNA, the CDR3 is TGTGCCAGCCGCTCAGGGGAAACAGGGAACATCTTATTTGGGGCCAACGTCCTGACTTTC.